A single sample is the source of the 25 T cell receptor beta chains below, sequenced in a study of regulatory T cells in long-lasting Graves disease. According to the study, TCR beta libraries were built with iRepertoire HTBI primers and CDR3-region Arm-PCR. TCRdb used MiXCR to reprocess the multiplex PCR reads, holding one entry per CDR3 protein. The table lists approximately 440,000 distinct CDR3 sequences, 23% of them singletons. Time point: persistent/refractory GD, antithyroid drugs over 5 years with positive TRAb. From PBMCs, RNA was extracted and then used to make the TCR library. Sample: peripheral blood mononuclear cells (PBMCs), taken when the disease was refractory, from a patient treated with antithyroid drugs. These TCRs come from a female donor with Graves disease.

The chain couples TRBV2 to TRBJ2-1; 8 nucleotides line up with TRBD2. V was clipped by 0 bases and J by 8 bases; unmatched bases: 9. The CDR3 totals 16 residues. Germline assignment: CDR1 SNHLY and CDR2 FYNNEI. The CDR3 reads CASSEARAGASHEQFF. CDR3 coding DNA: TGTGCCAGCAGTGAAGCGAGAGCGGGAGCCAGCCATGAGCAGTTCTTC. Together with reference TRBV2 and TRBJ2-1, the CDR3 gives the full variable domain: EPEVTQTPSHQVTQMGQEVILRCVPISNHLYFYWYRQILGQKVEFLVSFYNNEISEKSEIFDDQFSVERPDGSNFTLKIRSTKLEDSAMYFCASSEARAGASHEQFFGPGTRLTVL.

This clonotype was picked up a small number of times. The chain combines TRBV19 with TRBJ1-1, with TRBD1 matching 9 bases. This CDR3 is 16 amino acids long. J lost 4 bases, V lost 10 bases, and 16 bases had no gene match. Germline CDR1 is LNHDA and CDR2 is SQIVND (reference sequence). The CDR3 loop reads CATTRDRVDLGTEAFF. The CDR3 DNA reads TGTGCCACAACACGGGACAGGGTGGATTTGGGCACTGAAGCTTTCTTT.

This clonotype was seen more than once but under ten times. This chain joins TRBV6-1 and TRBJ2-1; D might be TRBD2 (6 bases). This CDR3 comprises 13 residues. CDR1 and CDR2 from the germline V gene are MNHNS and SASEGT. Trimming took 4 bases from V and 8 from J, leaving 12 bases between them. CDR3 sequence: CASSGLDGYEQFF. The DNA for the CDR3 is TGTGCCAGCAGTGGACTAGATGGCTATGAGCAGTTCTTC.

This clonotype appeared once. A much larger clone lies one base from this, so it may be a read error. The V gene is TRBV20-1, the J gene TRBJ2-2, with 8 positions matching TRBD2. The germline V gene has CDR1 DFQATT and CDR2 SNEGSKA (reference sequence). The CDR3 covers 17 residues. CDR3 nucleotides: TGCAGTGCGACTACCTTCACTAGCGGAGGAGGGACCGGGGAGCTGGTTTTT. This sequence encodes CSATTFTSGGGTGELVF.

This clonotype was seen many times. The CDR3 sequence: CASSLKVGGSSYNEQFF. CDR3 nucleotides: TGTGCCAGCAGTTTAAAGGTAGGGGGGAGCTCCTACAATGAGCAGTTCTTC. The V call is TRBV28, the J call TRBJ2-1; D may be TRBD1 or TRBD2 (6 bases each). CDR1 and CDR2 (germline): MDHEN, SYDVKM. With 2 bases removed from V and 0 bases from J, the gap between germline ends came to 14 bases. The CDR3 loop spans 17 amino acids.

This clonotype was recorded a few times. The genes are TRBV19 and TRBJ2-6; D gene ambiguous. The CDR3 runs to 15 residues. Looked up from germline, CDR1 is LNHDA and CDR2 is SQIVND (reference sequence). The V gene lost 7 bases and the J gene lost 0 bases, with 10 bases spanning the gap. CDR3 nucleotide sequence: TGTGCCAGTACCCCATCGATCTCTGGGGCCAACGTCCTGACTTTC. Translated: CASTPSISGANVLTF.

This clonotype was counted many times. The chain couples TRBV28 to TRBJ2-7; weak D call: TRBD2 (6 bases). The CDR3 loop spans 15 amino acids. V lost 3 bases, J lost 9 bases, and 21 bases lay in between. The germline gives CDR1 MDHEN, CDR2 SYDVKM. The CDR3 DNA follows: TGTGCCAGCAGTTTCGCGATCGGGGACTTCCAGCTGCAGTACTTC. This gives the protein CASSFAIGDFQLQYF.

The table lists this clonotype with a few counts. This rearrangement joins TRBV20-1 to TRBJ2-5; D remains ambiguous. V was trimmed by 0 bases and J by 4 bases, leaving 9 bases between them. CDR3 length: 13 residues. In germline, CDR1 is DFQATT, CDR2 SNEGSKA (reference sequence). CDR3 bases: TGCAGTGCTAGAGATCGCCAGAGAGAGACCCAGTACTTC. The encoded protein is CSARDRQRETQYF.

This clonotype was recorded a few times. This chain links TRBV30 with TRBJ1-6; TRBD1 matches at 8 bases. V lost 2 bases to trimming and J lost 9 bases; unmatched junction nucleotides: 6. This CDR3 is 14 amino acids long. CDR1 is GTSNPN and CDR2 is SVGIG in the germline V gene (reference sequence). The DNA of the CDR3 is TGTGCCTGGAGTTTACAGGGGGGAAGTTCACCCCTCCACTTT. Amino acids: CAWSLQGGSSPLHF.

This clonotype was seen more than once but under ten times. This chain uses TRBV20-1 with TRBJ2-7, with 8 bases lining up with TRBD2. Trimming took 0 bases from V and 1 from J; bases not matched to a gene: 8. The CDR3 is made up of 16 amino acids. Germline loops: CDR1 DFQATT, CDR2 SNEGSKA (reference sequence). CDR3 loop: CSARERVASGSYEQYF. The CDR3 region has the DNA TGCAGTGCTAGAGAACGAGTCGCTAGCGGGTCCTACGAGCAGTACTTC.

The rearrangement links TRBV7-9 to TRBJ2-7, with D possibly called TRBD1 or TRBD2 (5 bases each). Per germline, CDR1 SEHNR and CDR2 FQNEAQ (reference sequence). V was cut by 4 bases and J by 3 bases, with 13 bases left in between. This CDR3 is 14 amino acids long. The CDR3 is CASSSHGTRYEQYF. In DNA form, the CDR3 reads TGTGCCAGCAGCTCGCACGGGACCCGCTACGAGCAGTACTTC.

V gene TRBV19 combines with J gene TRBJ1-5; D not certain. From germline, CDR1 is LNHDA and CDR2 SQIVND (reference sequence). CDR3 length: 14 residues. The V and J ends lost 6 bases and 3 bases respectively, with 12 bases between them. The CDR3 loop reads CASRPSQVNQPQHF. CDR3 in DNA: TGTGCCAGTAGACCGAGTCAGGTCAATCAGCCCCAGCATTTT.

This clonotype came up once. Just one base apart from a much larger clone, this may be a read error. This chain links TRBV2 with TRBJ1-5; unclear D gene. Per germline, CDR1 SNHLY and CDR2 FYNNEI. This CDR3 is 14 amino acids long. The DNA of the CDR3 is TGTGCCAGCAGTGACATAGGAAGCAATCGGCCCCAGCATTTT. Translated, it gives CASSDIGSNRPQHF.

The CDR3, as DNA: TGCAGTGCTAGAAAACCAGCGGGAGGGCCAACAGATACGCAGTATTTT. As protein: CSARKPAGGPTDTQYF. The gene calls are TRBV20-1 and TRBJ2-3; TRBD2 matches 10 bases. The CDR3 runs to 16 residues. CDR1 and CDR2 (germline): DFQATT, SNEGSKA (reference sequence). The V and J ends lost 2 bases and 3 bases, in that order; junction bases with no gene match: 8.

This clonotype was seen ten or more times. The CDR3 DNA reads as TGTGCCAGCAGCTTTCGAGGTTACGAGGGAGAGACCCAGTACTTC. Protein product: CASSFRGYEGETQYF. This rearrangement joins TRBV7-3 to TRBJ2-5, with D perhaps matching TRBD2 (5 bases). Germline assignment: CDR1 SGHTA and CDR2 FQGTGA. The CDR3 runs 15 residues. V was pared by 3 bases and J by 4 bases, with 15 bases between.

This chain uses TRBV20-1 with TRBJ1-1; possible D gene TRBD1, 6 bases. With 0 bases removed from V and 5 bases from J, the gap between germline ends came to 13 bases. The CDR3 has 14 residues. Germline values: CDR1 DFQATT, CDR2 SNEGSKA (reference sequence). The CDR3 DNA is TGCAGTGCTAGAGATCGAACAGGGAAGACTGAAGCTTTCTTT. Protein product: CSARDRTGKTEAFF.

A few counts support this clonotype. The chain has TRBV5-1 and TRBJ2-7; TRBD1 might be the D (7 bases). Trimming left V 3 bases short and J 3 bases short, with 19 bases between. Germline CDR1 reads SGHRS; CDR2 reads YFSETQ. CDR3 length: 16 amino acids. DNA for the CDR3: TGCGCCAGCAGCTCGGCAGGGGGGACGGTCGGCTACGAGCAGTACTTC. Its translation: CASSSAGGTVGYEQYF.

This clonotype was observed a handful of times. V and J are TRBV29-1 and TRBJ2-2, with a possible D match to TRBD1 (5 bases). V was clipped by 7 bases and J by 0 bases, with 9 bases between them. The V gene's germline CDR1 is SQVTM and CDR2 ANQGSEA. This CDR3 is 13 amino acids long. CDR3: CSGGQTNTGELFF. The CDR3 coding sequence is TGCAGCGGCGGACAAACGAACACCGGGGAGCTGTTTTTT.

This clonotype appeared a few times. Germline and junction disagree at one end, which may indicate a read error. The chain links TRBV12-3 or TRBV12-4 to TRBJ2-2, with D possibly being TRBD1 or TRBD2 (5 bases each). The CDR3 contains 15 residues. CDR3 coding DNA: TGTACCAGCAGTTCGGGACCTGCGGACACCGGGGAGCTGTTTTTT. This codes for CTSSSGPADTGELFF.

This clonotype has only a few counts. V usage is TRBV13 and J usage is TRBJ2-7; 8 bases agree with TRBD1. CDR1 PRHDT and CDR2 FYEKMQ come from the germline V gene (reference sequence). CDR3 length equals 16 residues. V dropped 5 bases and J dropped 2; count of bases not matched to a gene: 11. The CDR3 DNA reads TGTGCCAGCAGCGAGTGGGACAGGCAAGTCACCTACGAGCAGTACTTC. This sequence encodes CASSEWDRQVTYEQYF.

The rearrangement uses TRBV20-1 and TRBJ2-5; no clear D. Per germline, CDR1 DFQATT and CDR2 SNEGSKA (reference sequence). The CDR3 runs 12 residues. V lost 1 base and J 5 bases, leaving 8 bases between the germline ends. The CDR3 sequence is CSARVVGETQYF. CDR3 bases: TGCAGTGCTAGAGTGGTTGGTGAGACCCAGTACTTC.

This clonotype was counted a few times. The rearrangement links TRBV27 to TRBJ2-7; 7 bases fit TRBD1. Germline V CDR1 and CDR2: MNHEY, SMNVEV (reference sequence). The CDR3 loop spans 16 amino acids. V shed 6 bases and J 6 bases; nucleotides not matched to a gene: 17. CDR3 nucleotides: TGTGCCAGCAGGGAAACGGGACAGCGGACCCGGGGCGAGCAGTACTTC. It yields the protein CASRETGQRTRGEQYF.

The V gene is TRBV6-2 or TRBV6-3, the J gene TRBJ1-3; D gene uncertain. The V gene's germline CDR1 is MNHEY and CDR2 SVGEGT. Trimming took off 5 bases at V and 0 bases at J, with 11 bases between the two ends. The CDR3 runs 15 residues. In nucleotides, the CDR3 is TGTGCCAGCAGTGGGATCAGAAGCTCTGGAAACACCATATATTTT. This codes for CASSGIRSSGNTIYF.

The rearrangement joins TRBV7-9 to TRBJ2-7; D is uncertain. Germline V CDR1 and CDR2: SEHNR, FQNEAQ (reference sequence). CDR3 length equals 15 residues. The germline V and J ends were trimmed by 1 base and 0 bases, with 10 bases remaining between them. CDR3 sequence: CASSLDFLSSYEQYF. The CDR3 DNA is TGTGCCAGCAGCTTAGACTTCCTGAGCTCCTACGAGCAGTACTTC. Full variable domain (outside the CDR3, taken from reference TRBV7-9 and TRBJ2-7): DTGVSQNPRHKITKRGQNVTFRCDPISEHNRLYWYRQTLGQGPEFLTYFQNEAQLEKSRLLSDRFSAERPKGSFSTLEIQRTEQGDSAMYLCASSLDFLSSYEQYFGPGTRLTVT.

J is TRBJ1-1 and V is TRBV29-1; D ambiguous. Per germline, CDR1 SQVTM and CDR2 ANQGSEA. V was pared by 6 bases and J by 5 bases, with 16 bases between. There are 13 residues in the CDR3. The CDR3 loop reads CSVEELGGTEAFF. CDR3 in DNA: TGCAGCGTGGAGGAACTGGGTGGGACTGAAGCTTTCTTT.